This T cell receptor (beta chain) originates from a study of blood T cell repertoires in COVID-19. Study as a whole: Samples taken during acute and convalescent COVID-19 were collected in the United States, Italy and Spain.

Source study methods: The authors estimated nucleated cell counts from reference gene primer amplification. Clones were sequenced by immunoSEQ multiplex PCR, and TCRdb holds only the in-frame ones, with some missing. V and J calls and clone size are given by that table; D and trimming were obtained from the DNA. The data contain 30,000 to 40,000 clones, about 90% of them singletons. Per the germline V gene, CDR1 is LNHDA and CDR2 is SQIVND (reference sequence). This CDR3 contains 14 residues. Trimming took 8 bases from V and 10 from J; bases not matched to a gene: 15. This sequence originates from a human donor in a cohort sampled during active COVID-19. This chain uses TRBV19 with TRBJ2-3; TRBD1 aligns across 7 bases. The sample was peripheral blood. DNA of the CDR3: TGTGCCAGTGCCGCCTTAAACAGGGGTTCTTCGCAGTATTTT. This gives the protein CASAALNRGSSQYF.